A single sample gave rise to the 30 T cell receptor beta chains below, sequenced in a study of vaccination effects on CD4 cells after COVID-19. The antigens these receptors bind are not known. Antigen-specific CD4+ T cell clonotypes were called by their expansion after viral peptide-pool culture in ViraFEST. Culture lasted over 9 days before CD4+ T cell isolation. PCR-confirmed SARS-CoV-2 infection occurred in the person between March and December 2020. Vaccine administered to participants consisted of two doses of either BNT162b2 or mRNA-1273. The protocol was immunoSEQ multiplex PCR, while the TCRdb copy is restricted to in-frame clones and leaves out a portion. The top ten hold around 17% of the sample, which has some 15,000 clones, around three quarters seen once. This specimen was CD4+ T cells from PBMCs cultured with SARS-CoV-2 spike peptides, taken after COVID-19 vaccination. These receptors all come from a human donor who had a prior SARS-CoV-2 infection.

The V gene is TRBV9, the J gene TRBJ2-3; 9 nucleotides line up with TRBD2. From germline, CDR1 is SGDLS and CDR2 YYNGEE. The CDR3 spans 16 residues. V gave up 1 base and J gave up 4 bases; unmatched junction bases: 7. Written as DNA, the CDR3 is TGTGCCAGCAGCGTACCCCTTGGCGGGGGGGCAGATACGCAGTATTTT. Its translation: CASSVPLGGGADTQYF.

This sequence joins TRBV6-1 and TRBJ2-5; 7 nucleotides align to TRBD1. The CDR3 is made up of 15 amino acids. V gave up 0 bases and J gave up 3 bases; unmatched junction bases: 4. Germline CDR1 and CDR2: MNHNS and SASEGT. The CDR3 sequence is CASSEAGQGEETQYF. The CDR3 nucleotides are TGTGCCAGCAGTGAAGCAGGCCAGGGGGAAGAGACCCAGTACTTC.

The chain couples TRBV4-2 to TRBJ2-2; 8 nucleotides agree with TRBD1. The CDR3 is made up of 12 amino acids. Germline V CDR1 and CDR2: LGHNA, YNFKEQ. V lost 6 bases to trimming and J lost 6 bases; unmatched junction nucleotides: 0. The CDR3 coding sequence is TGTGCCAGCAGGACAGGGGCCGGGGAGCTGTTTTTT. It codes for CASRTGAGELFF.

J is TRBJ2-3 and V is TRBV5-4, with TRBD1 as a possible D gene (7 bases). The CDR3 loop spans 16 amino acids. The V gene's germline CDR1 is SGHNT and CDR2 YYREEE (reference sequence). Between the trimmed V and J ends, which lost 6 bases and 4 bases, there was a span of 21 bases. The CDR3 bases are TGTGCCAGCACCCATCCCGGGCAGGGGGGCGCAGATACGCAGTATTTT. Residues: CASTHPGQGGADTQYF.

The CDR3 DNA reads TGTGCCAGCAGCCGAAGGACTAGCGGGGGGGTAGCCAAAAACATTCAGTACTTC. Translating it yields CASSRRTSGGVAKNIQYF. The chain is built from TRBV11-2 and TRBJ2-4; TRBD2 aligns across 15 bases. Germline V gene lookup returns CDR1 SGHAT and CDR2 FQNNGV. With V trimmed by 5 bases and J by 0 bases, 5 bases remained unmatched. This CDR3 has 18 residues.

The chain joins TRBV7-9 to TRBJ2-3, with TRBD2 matching 7 bases. CDR1 is SEHNR, CDR2 FQNEAQ, per germline (reference sequence). This CDR3 has 17 residues. The J segment lost 4 bases and the V segment lost 5 bases, leaving 15 bases of the junction unmatched. The CDR3: CASSQKTGRGSADTQYF. In DNA form, the CDR3 reads TGTGCCAGCAGCCAAAAGACGGGGAGGGGCTCCGCAGATACGCAGTATTTT.

CDR3 amino acids: CASRFGAPYNSPLHF. In DNA form, the CDR3 reads TGTGCCAGCAGATTCGGTGCTCCCTATAATTCACCCCTCCACTTT. The chain recombines TRBV3-1 (or the pseudogene TRBV3-2) with TRBJ1-6; the D is unclear. The CDR3 is 15 residues long. Germline CDR1 reads LGHDT; CDR2 reads YNNKEL (reference sequence). The V end was cut by 6 bases, the J end by 2 bases, with 11 bases between.

In this sample, this clone is large (0.1 to 1%). This chain connects TRBV5-1 to TRBJ1-5; D not resolved. The CDR3 loop spans 13 amino acids. Germline V gene data show CDR1 as SGHRS and CDR2 as YFSETQ. V gave up 4 bases and J gave up 2 bases, with 7 bases separating them. In DNA form, the CDR3 reads TGCGCCAGCAGCCCCGGGGGCAATCAGCCCCAGCATTTT. Amino acids: CASSPGGNQPQHF. The variable domain in full, completed from reference TRBV5-1 and TRBJ1-5, reads KAGVTQTPRYLIKTRGQQVTLSCSPISGHRSVSWYQQTPGQGLQFLFEYFSETQRNKGNFPGRFSGRQFSNSRSEMNVSTLELGDSALYLCASSPGGNQPQHFGDGTRLSIL.

The gene calls are TRBV9 and TRBJ2-5; D is possibly TRBD2 (6 bases). Trimming pared 0 bases from V and 5 bases from J, leaving 11 bases between. CDR1 is SGDLS and CDR2 is YYNGEE in the germline V gene. The CDR3 loop spans 14 amino acids. The CDR3, as DNA: TGTGCCAGCAGCGTAGGTAGGAGGGCGGAGACCCAGTACTTC. Translation gives CASSVGRRAETQYF. The variable domain in full, with the rest retrieved from reference TRBV9 and TRBJ2-5, is DSGVTQTPKHLITATGQRVTLRCSPRSGDLSVYWYQQSLDQGLQFLIQYYNGEERAKGNILERFSAQQFPDLHSELNLSSLELGDSALYFCASSVGRRAETQYFGPGTRLLVL.

The CDR3, as DNA: TGTGCCAGCAGCTTAACCGGGGAGCTGTTTTTT. This gives the protein CASSLTGELFF. The chain combines TRBV11-3 with TRBJ2-2; D ambiguous. CDR1 and CDR2 from the germline V gene are SGHNT and YENEEA. The length of the CDR3 is 11 residues. V lost 2 bases to trimming and J lost 5 bases, with 0 bases between them.

The chain employs TRBV11-2 and TRBJ2-7, with D perhaps matching TRBD1 (6 bases). Germline CDR1 reads SGHAT; CDR2 reads FQNNGV. V was clipped by 8 bases and J by 6 bases, with 23 bases between them. This CDR3 spans 15 amino acids. The CDR3 DNA follows: TGTGCCAGCCTCCCCATTAGAGGGGGATCTGGCGAGCAGTACTTC. Translated: CASLPIRGGSGEQYF.

The chain has TRBV7-2 and TRBJ2-2; D is possibly TRBD2 (5 bases). CDR1 and CDR2 (germline): SGHTA, FQGNSA. The V end was cut by 5 bases, the J end by 4 bases, with 14 bases between. This CDR3 has 15 amino acids. CDR3 sequence (DNA): TGTGCCAGCAGCCAGCCTTTCGGACTCACCGGGGAGCTGTTTTTT. Translated: CASSQPFGLTGELFF.

The chain joins TRBV10-2 to TRBJ2-7, with 15 bases fitting TRBD2. The CDR3 consists of 17 residues. Germline V gene lookup returns CDR1 WSHSY and CDR2 SAAADI. V lost 5 bases and J lost 1; bases outside the gene matches: 6. For the CDR3, the DNA is TGCGCCAGCAGTTGGACTAGCGGGAGGGCCGGATCCTACGAGCAGTACTTC. Residues: CASSWTSGRAGSYEQYF.

In this sample, this clone turned up a few times. Other nucleotide sequences in the sample specify the same CDR3. The CDR3: CASSLDLAGTSREQYF. CDR3 bases: TGTGCCAGCAGCTTAGATTTGGCGGGGACGAGCCGCGAGCAGTACTTC. The chain combines TRBV7-9 with TRBJ2-7; tentative D call: TRBD2 (6 bases). Germline V CDR1 and CDR2: SEHNR, FQNEAQ (reference sequence). V was cut by 1 base and J by 6 bases, with 19 bases left in between. CDR3 length: 16 amino acids.

The chain joins TRBV30 to TRBJ2-1; no clear D gene. Germline CDR1 GTSNPN, CDR2 SVGIG (reference sequence). The CDR3 totals 11 residues. Between the trimmed V and J ends, which lost 1 base and 10 bases, there was a span of 8 bases. The CDR3 coding sequence is TGTGCCTGGAGTGCGCCCTTAGAGCAGTTCTTC. It translates to CAWSAPLEQFF.

The chain employs TRBV5-1 and TRBJ1-2, with a tentative D call TRBD1 (5 bases). Trimming took 4 bases from V and 4 from J, leaving 14 bases between them. This CDR3 spans 14 amino acids. Germline CDR1 and CDR2: SGHRS and YFSETQ. This chain's CDR3 is CASSEGTAAYGYTF. The CDR3 DNA follows: TGCGCCAGCAGCGAAGGGACGGCCGCCTATGGCTACACCTTC.

The J gene is TRBJ2-3, the V gene TRBV7-8, with D possibly being TRBD1 (7 bases). Germline lookup yields CDR1 SGHVS and CDR2 FQNEAQ. This CDR3 has 12 residues. V was trimmed by 5 bases and J by 6 bases, leaving 9 bases between them. CDR3 amino acids: CASSPGGDTQYF. The CDR3 nucleotides read TGTGCCAGCAGCCCAGGGGGGGATACGCAGTATTTT.

V is TRBV5-1 and J is TRBJ2-3; TRBD2 matches at 14 bases. Germline loops: CDR1 SGHRS, CDR2 YFSETQ. This CDR3 is 18 amino acids long. Unmatched junction bases numbered 6, after V lost 3 bases and J lost 0 bases. DNA of the CDR3: TGCGCCAGCAGCTGGGGACTAGCGGGGGCCGCTAGCACAGATACGCAGTATTTT. Protein sequence: CASSWGLAGAASTDTQYF.

This clone was seen a few times. The chain carries TRBV27 and TRBJ2-1; no definite D call. The CDR3 extends over 11 amino acids. Germline CDR1 MNHEY, CDR2 SMNVEV (reference sequence). Trimming shortened V by 5 bases and J by 12 bases, and 11 bases separated the two germline ends. The chain's CDR3 is CASSDNEWQFF. DNA for the CDR3: TGTGCCAGCAGTGATAATGAGTGGCAGTTCTTC.

The rearrangement joins TRBV19 to TRBJ1-6, with TRBD1 as a possible D gene (5 bases). The CDR3 length is 15 residues. Germline V CDR1 and CDR2: LNHDA, SQIVND (reference sequence). The V and J ends lost 4 bases and 8 bases respectively, with 15 bases between them. The CDR3 coding sequence is TGTGCCAGTAGTAATACGGGGGTATGGGATTCACCCCTCCACTTT. Residues: CASSNTGVWDSPLHF.

This rearrangement joins TRBV10-2 to TRBJ2-5; TRBD1 is a possible D gene (6 bases). Between the trimmed V and J ends, which lost 6 bases and 5 bases, there was a span of 16 bases. The CDR3 sequence is 14 residues long. Germline V gene data show CDR1 as WSHSY and CDR2 as SAAADI. Here the CDR3 reads CASRTNRAGETQYF. As DNA, the CDR3 is TGCGCCAGCAGGACGAACAGGGCCGGGGAGACCCAGTACTTC.

The chain employs TRBV7-9 and TRBJ2-5, with 14 bases lining up with TRBD2. The CDR3 covers 15 residues. Per the germline V gene, CDR1 is SEHNR and CDR2 is FQNEAQ (reference sequence). J lost 1 base, V lost 8 bases, and 3 bases had no gene match. The CDR3 DNA sequence: TGTGCCAGCTTAGGGACTAGCGGGAGCCAAGAGACCCAGTACTTC. Encoded protein: CASLGTSGSQETQYF. Full variable domain (outside the CDR3, taken from reference TRBV7-9 and TRBJ2-5): DTGVSQNPRHKITKRGQNVTFRCDPISEHNRLYWYRQTLGQGPEFLTYFQNEAQLEKSRLLSDRFSAERPKGSFSTLEIQRTEQGDSAMYLCASLGTSGSQETQYFGPGTRLLVL.

The rearrangement joins TRBV4-2 to TRBJ2-7, with 8 bases matching TRBD2. The CDR3 totals 17 residues. V shed 0 bases and J 1 base; nucleotides not matched to a gene: 8. CDR1 is LGHNA and CDR2 is YNFKEQ in the germline V gene. The DNA for the CDR3 is TGTGCCAGCAGCCAAGATGGCGGAGGACTAGCATCCTACGAGCAGTACTTC. Translation gives CASSQDGGGLASYEQYF.

This clone was seen only once. The chain joins TRBV4-2 to TRBJ2-2, with D hard to call. The V gene lost 1 base and the J gene lost 3 bases, with 9 bases spanning the gap. This CDR3 contains 15 residues. Germline loops: CDR1 LGHNA, CDR2 YNFKEQ. CDR3 sequence reads: CASSQGDIDTGELFF. CDR3 nucleotide sequence: TGTGCCAGCAGCCAAGGTGACATAGACACCGGGGAGCTGTTTTTT.

J is TRBJ2-4 and V is TRBV3-1 (or the pseudogene TRBV3-2); D gene uncertain. This CDR3 contains 13 residues. CDR1 LGHDT and CDR2 YNNKEL come from the germline V gene (reference sequence). V lost 4 bases and J lost 1, with 5 bases in between. DNA of the CDR3: TGTGCCAGCAGCCCCTCGGCCAAAAACATTCAGTACTTC. This sequence encodes CASSPSAKNIQYF.

The chain's CDR3 is CASSLVLTGELFF. CDR3 DNA: TGTGCCAGCAGCTTAGTCCTCACCGGGGAGCTGTTTTTT. The chain is built from TRBV11-2 and TRBJ2-2, with D uncertain. This CDR3 has 13 amino acids. The germline CDR1 and CDR2 sequences are SGHAT and FQNNGV. The V end lost 1 base, the J end lost 4 bases, and 4 bases lay between the germline ends.

The chain uses TRBV9 and TRBJ2-1; TRBD2 matches at 8 bases. The ends lost 3 bases at V and 7 bases at J; junction bases unmatched: 12. This CDR3 contains 16 residues. The germline V gene has CDR1 SGDLS and CDR2 YYNGEE. The CDR3 DNA reads TGTGCCAGCAGCGAGGGCGGGACTAGTGATTCGAATGAGCAGTTCTTC. It codes for CASSEGGTSDSNEQFF. Full variable domain (rest looked up from reference TRBV9 and TRBJ2-1): DSGVTQTPKHLITATGQRVTLRCSPRSGDLSVYWYQQSLDQGLQFLIQYYNGEERAKGNILERFSAQQFPDLHSELNLSSLELGDSALYFCASSEGGTSDSNEQFFGPGTRLTVL.

The chain uses TRBV15 and TRBJ2-6; D is unresolved. Trimming shortened V by 7 bases and J by 0 bases, and 10 bases separated the two germline ends. The germline CDR1 and CDR2 sequences are LNHNV and YYDKDF (reference sequence). This CDR3 contains 15 residues. In nucleotides, the CDR3 is TGTGCCACCACCTCCCGGATCTCTGGGGCCAACGTCCTGACTTTC. As protein: CATTSRISGANVLTF.

J is TRBJ1-2 and V is TRBV14; no reliable D call. Per germline, CDR1 SGHDN and CDR2 FVKESK. The V gene lost 2 bases and the J gene lost 7 bases, with 11 bases spanning the gap. CDR3 length: 13 amino acids. Here the CDR3 DNA reads TGTGCCAGCAGCCAAATAGACCGTAGTGGCTACACCTTC. Protein product: CASSQIDRSGYTF.

This rearrangement joins TRBV4-1 to TRBJ2-3; 13 nucleotides align to TRBD2. Germline V gene lookup returns CDR1 MGHRA and CDR2 YSYEKL. Germline trimming cut 2 bases from V and 4 bases from J; bases unmatched to any gene: 9. CDR3 length equals 18 residues. The CDR3 region has the DNA TGCGCCAGCAGCCAACGAATACTAGCGGGGGGGCCTTCAGATACGCAGTATTTT. Its translation: CASSQRILAGGPSDTQYF.